The T cell receptor beta chain described here comes from a study of post-analysis software for immune sequencing data. Study-wide findings and caveats: There were roughly 5 TRBV segments more frequent in patients than controls, and TRBV5-6, TRBV5-1 and TRBV20-1 were among them.

This clonotype was picked up many times. Its antigen is unknown. Per germline, CDR1 MNHNY and CDR2 SVGAGI (reference sequence). This CDR3 is 15 amino acids long. Deletions cut 0 bases from V and 4 bases from J, with 11 bases between. TCR beta cDNA libraries had unique molecular identifiers. About 500,000 cDNA molecules were obtained per 1 to 10 million input T cells. TCRdb re-derived calls from the PCR reads in MiXCR, one entry per CDR3 protein. The table lists about 200,000 distinct CDR3 sequences, approximately 30% of them singletons, with 3% to 3.5% in the top ten. The sequence derives from a girl aged 2 to 17 with multiple sclerosis. The sequencing input was blood. The chain combines TRBV6-6 with TRBJ2-3; no firm D call. The CDR3 DNA sequence: TGTGCCAGCAGTTACTCGGCTCGGGCGGCAGATACGCAGTATTTT. This gives the protein CASSYSARAADTQYF.